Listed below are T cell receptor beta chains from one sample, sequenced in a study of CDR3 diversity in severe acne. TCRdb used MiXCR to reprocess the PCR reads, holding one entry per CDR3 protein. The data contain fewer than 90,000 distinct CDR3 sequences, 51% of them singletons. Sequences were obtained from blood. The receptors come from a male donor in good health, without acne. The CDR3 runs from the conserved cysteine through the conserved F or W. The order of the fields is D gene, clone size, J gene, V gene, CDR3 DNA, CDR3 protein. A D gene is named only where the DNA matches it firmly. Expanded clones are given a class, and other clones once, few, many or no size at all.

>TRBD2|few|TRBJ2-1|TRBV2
TGTGCCAGCAGCCGGAATGAGGGACTAGCGGGGAAGAATGAGCAGTTCTTC
CASSRNEGLAGKNEQFF
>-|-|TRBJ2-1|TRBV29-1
TGCAGCCCCTTCCCACTGTGCTCCTACAATGAGCAGTTCTTC
CSPFPLCSYNEQFF
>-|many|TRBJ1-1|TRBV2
TGTGCCAGCGAAGAAGGGTATACTATTATGAACACTGAAGCTTTCTTT
CASEEGYTIMNTEAFF
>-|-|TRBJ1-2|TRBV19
TGTGCCAGTACCGAAGACACGAACTATGGCTACACCTTC
CASTEDTNYGYTF
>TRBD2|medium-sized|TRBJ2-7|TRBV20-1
TGCAGTGCTTTGACTAGCGGGCAGTCCTACGAGCAGTACTTC
CSALTSGQSYEQYF
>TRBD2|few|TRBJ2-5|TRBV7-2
TGTGCCAGCAGCTCGGGGGGTGAGGTCCAGTACTTC
CASSSGGEVQYF
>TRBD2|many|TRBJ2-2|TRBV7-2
TGTGCCAGCAGCTTAGTGGGCGGGGGGAACACCGGGGAGCTGTTTTTT
CASSLVGGGNTGELFF
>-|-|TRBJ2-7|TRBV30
TGTGCCTGGGGGGCTGTCCTCTACGAGCAGTACTTC
CAWGAVLYEQYF
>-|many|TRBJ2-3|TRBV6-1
TGTGCCAGCAGTGAAGCGGCCGGTGATACGCAGTATTTT
CASSEAAGDTQYF
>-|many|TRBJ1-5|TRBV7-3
TGTGCCAGCAGCTCACACCCCGACAGTCAGCCCCAGCATTTT
CASSSHPDSQPQHF
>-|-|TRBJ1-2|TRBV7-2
-
CASSFAGLQAFFGYTF
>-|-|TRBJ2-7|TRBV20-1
TGCAGTGCTAAAACTAGCCTATCCTACGAGCAGTACTTC
CSAKTSLSYEQYF
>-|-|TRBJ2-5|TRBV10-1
TGCGCCAGCAGTGACAGGGGGGGGGAGACCCAGTACTTC
CASSDRGGETQYF
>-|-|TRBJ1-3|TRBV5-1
TGCGCCAGCAGCTTACCGGGGATCGGAAACACCATATATTTT
CASSLPGIGNTIYF
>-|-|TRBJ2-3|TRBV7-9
TGTGCCAGCAGCTTAGACAGAAGCACAGATACGCAGTATTTT
CASSLDRSTDTQYF
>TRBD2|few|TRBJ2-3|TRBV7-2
TGTGCCAGCAGCTCACCGGGACTAGCGGGATCAGATACGCAGTATTTT
CASSSPGLAGSDTQYF
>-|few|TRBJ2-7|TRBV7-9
TGTGCCAGCAGCTGGGACCGGGCCGACGAGCAGTACTTC
CASSWDRADEQYF
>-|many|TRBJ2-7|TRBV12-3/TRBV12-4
TGTGCCAGCAGTTTGAGGCCCCACTCGTACTACGAGCAGTACTTC
CASSLRPHSYYEQYF
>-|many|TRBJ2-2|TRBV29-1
TGCAGCGTCCCAGGGAACACCGGGGAGCTGTTTTTT
CSVPGNTGELFF
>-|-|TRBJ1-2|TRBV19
TGTGCCAGCAGCTACCCACAGGAGCCATATGGCTACACCTTC
CASSYPQEPYGYTF
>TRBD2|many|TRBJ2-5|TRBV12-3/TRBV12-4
TGTGCCAGCACTCAGACTAGCGGGGGGCAAGAGACCCAGTACTTC
CASTQTSGGQETQYF
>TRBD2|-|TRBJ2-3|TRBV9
TGTGCCAGCAGCCTTAGCGGGGACTTCACAGATACGCAGTATTTT
CASSLSGDFTDTQYF
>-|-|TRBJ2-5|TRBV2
TGTGCCAGCAGTGACTCAGGGACCCAGTACTTC
CASSDSGTQYF
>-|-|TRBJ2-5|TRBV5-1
TGCGCCAGCAGATTAAGCGGTCCTATTCAAGAGACCCAGTACTTC
CASRLSGPIQETQYF
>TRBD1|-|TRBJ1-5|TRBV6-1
TGTGCCAGCAGATCCGGGACAGGGATCGGAAGCAATCAGCCCCAGCATTTT
CASRSGTGIGSNQPQHF
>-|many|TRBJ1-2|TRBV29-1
TGCAGCGTTGTTTGGAGCAACTATGGCTACACCTTC
CSVVWSNYGYTF
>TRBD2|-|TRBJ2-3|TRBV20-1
TGCAGTGCTAGGTTGACTAGCGCCGGCACAGATACGCAGTATTTT
CSARLTSAGTDTQYF
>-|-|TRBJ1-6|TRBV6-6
TGTGCCAGCCGCAGGGAAGCCAACTATAATTCACCCCTCCACTTT
CASRREANYNSPLHF
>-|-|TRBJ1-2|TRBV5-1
TGCGCCAGCAGCTTGGCTATATTCTTATGTGCTAACTATGGCTACACCTTC
CASSLAIFLCANYGYTF
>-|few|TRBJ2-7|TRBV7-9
TGTGCCAGCAGCGCCCAGGGAATCGAGCAGTACTTC
CASSAQGIEQYF
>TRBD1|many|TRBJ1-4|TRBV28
TGTGCCAGCAGTTTGACAGGGTGGGCAACTAATGAAAAACTGTTTTTT
CASSLTGWATNEKLFF
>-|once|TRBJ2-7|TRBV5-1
TGCGCCAGCAGCCCTTTAGGGACAATATATGGCATCTCCTACGAGCAGTACTTC
CASSPLGTIYGISYEQYF
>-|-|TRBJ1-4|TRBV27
TGTGCCAGCAGTAGGGGGTCCTCTAATGAAAAACTGTTTTTT
CASSRGSSNEKLFF
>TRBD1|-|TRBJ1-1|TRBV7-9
TGTGCCAGCAGCCTCGGGACAGGGGCTGAAGCTTTCTTT
CASSLGTGAEAFF
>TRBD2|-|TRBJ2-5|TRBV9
TGTGCCAGCAGCGTAGCTTTTAGCGGGGGGCCGAAGACCCAGTACTTC
CASSVAFSGGPKTQYF
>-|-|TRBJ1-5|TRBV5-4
TGTGCCAGCAGCCTCGTGGGTAGGGACGAGCATTTT
CASSLVGRDEHF
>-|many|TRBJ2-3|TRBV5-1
TGCGCCAGCAGCCCCGACTACTCCGATACGCAGTATTTT
CASSPDYSDTQYF
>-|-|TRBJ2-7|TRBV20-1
TGCAGGGCAACTACGGGCTTAGCCTACGAGCAGTACTTC
CRATTGLAYEQYF
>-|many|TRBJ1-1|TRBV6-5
TGTGCCAGCAGTTACTGGCCAGCGAAGAACACTGAAGCTTTCTTT
CASSYWPAKNTEAFF
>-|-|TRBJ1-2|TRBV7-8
TGTGCCAGCAGTGAAGCAGGGCAGGGTGGCTACACCTTC
CASSEAGQGGYTF
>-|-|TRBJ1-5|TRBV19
TGTGCCAGCAAAACTAGCGGGAGGACCTACGAGCATTTT
CASKTSGRTYEHF
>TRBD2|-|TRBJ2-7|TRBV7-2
TGTGCCAGCAGCACCTTACTAGCGGAATACGAGCAGTACTTC
CASSTLLAEYEQYF
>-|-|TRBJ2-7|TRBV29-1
TGCAGCGCCGGGGCGGGAAGGGGATCCTACGAGCAGTACTTC
CSAGAGRGSYEQYF
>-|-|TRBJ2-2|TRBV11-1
TGCGCCAGCAGCCACCTCAGGGGGGGCGGGAACACCGGGGAGCTGTTTTTT
CASSHLRGGGNTGELFF
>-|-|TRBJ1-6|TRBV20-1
TGCAGTGCTAGAGCCAACGACGCCTCACCCCTCCACTTT
CSARANDASPLHF
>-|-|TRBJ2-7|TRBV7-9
TGTGCCAGCAGCTCCTCGGACAGCTACGAGCAGTACTTC
CASSSSDSYEQYF
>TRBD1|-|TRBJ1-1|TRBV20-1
TGCAGTGCTAGCACAGGGGGGCGGGGAGCTTTCTTT
CSASTGGRGAFF
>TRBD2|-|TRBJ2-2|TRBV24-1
TGTGCCACCAGTGATTTGAGTCTAGCGGCGACCGGGGAGCTGTTTTTT
CATSDLSLAATGELFF
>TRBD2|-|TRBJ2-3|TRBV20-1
TGCAGTGCTAGATTTCCTAGCGGGGGGGCCACAGATACGCAGTATTTT
CSARFPSGGATDTQYF
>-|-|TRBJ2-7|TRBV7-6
TGTGCCAGCAGCCTGGGGCGCGCGGTCTACGAGCAGTACTTC
CASSLGRAVYEQYF
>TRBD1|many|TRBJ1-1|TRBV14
TGTGCCAGCAGCCAAGATAGGGGGCGCGCTGAAGCTTTCTTT
CASSQDRGRAEAFF
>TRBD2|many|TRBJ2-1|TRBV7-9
TGTGCCAGCAGCACATCCGGGACTAGCGGGAGGACCTCCCCGTTCTTC
CASSTSGTSGRTSPFF
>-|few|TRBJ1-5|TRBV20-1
TGCAGTGCTCGACCCGACGGAAACAATCAGCCCCAGCATTTT
CSARPDGNNQPQHF
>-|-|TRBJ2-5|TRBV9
TGTGCCAGCCACCCAGAGGGGGGAGGGGAGACCCAGTACTTC
CASHPEGGGETQYF
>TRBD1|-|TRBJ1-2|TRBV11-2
TGTGCCAGCAGCGGGACAGATACCCCCGGCTACACCTTC
CASSGTDTPGYTF
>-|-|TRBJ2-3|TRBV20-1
TGCAGTGCTAGCGGGATGACGACTGATACGCAGTATTTT
CSASGMTTDTQYF
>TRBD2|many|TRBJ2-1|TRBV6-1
TGTGCCAGCAGGGTCCCGGGACTAGCGGGGGGGAACTACAATGAGCAGTTCTTC
CASRVPGLAGGNYNEQFF
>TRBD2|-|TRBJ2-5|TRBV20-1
TGCAGTGCCGGGACTAGCGGGGGGGAGACCCAGTACTTC
CSAGTSGGETQYF
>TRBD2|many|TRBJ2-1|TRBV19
TGTGCCAGTAGTATCGTTAGCGGGAGCGCCAGCTCCTACAATGAGCAGTTCTTC
CASSIVSGSASSYNEQFF